This is a list of T cell receptor beta chains from one sample in a study of blood T cell repertoires in COVID-19. Data came from immunoSEQ multiplex PCR; TCRdb stores just in-frame clones and leaves some out. The sample holds around 220,000 clones; roughly 76% are singletons and the top ten take approximately 5.3%. Sequenced material: peripheral blood. Receptors were obtained from a human donor in a cohort sampled during active COVID-19. Each CDR3 is given with its conserved first and last residue. D genes are given only for firm matches. Clone size appears in some rows only: once, few, many, or a class for an expanded clone.

clone size: few
V gene: TRBV15
J gene: TRBJ2-7
D gene: -
CDR3 DNA: TGTGCCACCAGGCCCCGAGGCCGCTCCTACGAGCAGTACTTC
CDR3 protein: CATRPRGRSYEQYF

clone size: -
V gene: TRBV3-1/TRBV3-2
J gene: TRBJ1-2
D gene: -
CDR3 DNA: TGTGCCAGCAGCCAAGCAGCAGGGAACTATGGCTACACCTTC
CDR3 protein: CASSQAAGNYGYTF

clone size: -
V gene: TRBV13
J gene: TRBJ2-7
D gene: TRBD2
CDR3 DNA: TGTGCCAGCAGTCTACTAGCGGGAGCCTCCTACGAGCAGTACTTC
CDR3 protein: CASSLLAGASYEQYF

clone size: few
V gene: TRBV7-9
J gene: TRBJ1-1
D gene: -
CDR3 DNA: TGTGCCAGCAGCCTAGATTCCAGGGGGAACACTGAAGCTTTCTTT
CDR3 protein: CASSLDSRGNTEAFF

clone size: -
V gene: TRBV2
J gene: TRBJ2-3
D gene: -
CDR3 DNA: TGTGCCAGCAGTGAAGCGCTGAGGGGGTCAAAGTATTTT
CDR3 protein: CASSEALRGSKYF

clone size: once
V gene: TRBV11-2
J gene: TRBJ2-5
D gene: TRBD1
CDR3 DNA: TGTGCCAGCAGCCGGACAGGTGGAATTTGGGAGACCCAGTACTTC
CDR3 protein: CASSRTGGIWETQYF

clone size: -
V gene: TRBV28
J gene: TRBJ2-1
D gene: TRBD2
CDR3 DNA: TGTGCCACACGACTAGCGGGAGGGAACAACAATGAGCAGTTCTTC
CDR3 protein: CATRLAGGNNNEQFF

clone size: -
V gene: TRBV7-2
J gene: TRBJ2-7
D gene: -
CDR3 DNA: TGTGCCAGCAGCTTTGCCGGGACCTACGAGCAGTACTTC
CDR3 protein: CASSFAGTYEQYF

clone size: few
V gene: TRBV5-4
J gene: TRBJ2-7
D gene: TRBD2
CDR3 DNA: TGTGCCAGCAGCTTGGGGACTAGGGAATACGAGCAGTACTTC
CDR3 protein: CASSLGTREYEQYF

clone size: -
V gene: TRBV7-2
J gene: TRBJ1-2
D gene: -
CDR3 DNA: TGTGCCAGCAGCTTAGGCCCTGGCAGGGGCAGATTTCAGGGCTACACCTTC
CDR3 protein: CASSLGPGRGRFQGYTF

clone size: -
V gene: TRBV5-1
J gene: TRBJ1-2
D gene: -
CDR3 DNA: TGCGCCAGCAGCGGCCTTCCTAACTATGGCTACACCTTC
CDR3 protein: CASSGLPNYGYTF

clone size: -
V gene: TRBV5-8
J gene: TRBJ1-6
D gene: -
CDR3 DNA: TGTGCCAGCAGCTTGAATGACAGAAATAATTCACCCCTCCACTTT
CDR3 protein: CASSLNDRNNSPLHF

clone size: -
V gene: TRBV16
J gene: TRBJ2-7
D gene: TRBD1
CDR3 DNA: TGTGCCAGCAGCCCCGGGACAGGGACCTACGAGCAGTACTTC
CDR3 protein: CASSPGTGTYEQYF

clone size: few
V gene: TRBV5-4
J gene: TRBJ2-2
D gene: TRBD2
CDR3 DNA: TGTGCCAGCAGCCCATTAGCGGGAGGACTGAACACCGGGGAGCTGTTTTTT
CDR3 protein: CASSPLAGGLNTGELFF

clone size: once
V gene: TRBV5-5
J gene: TRBJ1-6
D gene: -
CDR3 DNA: TGTGCCAGCAGCTTGGGTCCGAAGGGGGATAATTCACCCCTCCACTTT
CDR3 protein: CASSLGPKGDNSPLHF

clone size: -
V gene: TRBV30
J gene: TRBJ2-7
D gene: -
CDR3 DNA: TGTGCCTGGAGTCTCACAGGGTACGAGCAGTACTTC
CDR3 protein: CAWSLTGYEQYF

clone size: once
V gene: TRBV19
J gene: TRBJ1-1
D gene: TRBD1
CDR3 DNA: TGTGCCAGTAGTTTCGGGACAGGGTCGACTGAAGCTTTCTTT
CDR3 protein: CASSFGTGSTEAFF

clone size: once
V gene: TRBV5-1
J gene: TRBJ2-7
D gene: TRBD1
CDR3 DNA: TGCGCCAGCAGCTCCGGGACAGCTACCTACGAGCAGTACTTC
CDR3 protein: CASSSGTATYEQYF

clone size: -
V gene: TRBV7-6
J gene: TRBJ2-2
D gene: TRBD1
CDR3 DNA: TGTGCCAGCAGCATCAGACAGGGTAGTACCGGGGAGCTGTTTTTT
CDR3 protein: CASSIRQGSTGELFF

clone size: -
V gene: TRBV27
J gene: TRBJ2-7
D gene: TRBD2
CDR3 DNA: TGTGCCAGCAATCCCACACTAGCGGAAGTCTACGAGCAGTACTTC
CDR3 protein: CASNPTLAEVYEQYF

clone size: once
V gene: TRBV28
J gene: TRBJ1-1
D gene: -
CDR3 DNA: TGTGCCAGCAGTTTATCCGCCGGACCGGGGGAAGCTTTCTTT
CDR3 protein: CASSLSAGPGEAFF

clone size: -
V gene: TRBV19
J gene: TRBJ2-1
D gene: TRBD2
CDR3 DNA: TGTGCCAGTAGGCCGCCCTGGACTAGCGGTTATGAGCAGTTCTTC
CDR3 protein: CASRPPWTSGYEQFF

clone size: -
V gene: TRBV10-1
J gene: TRBJ2-7
D gene: TRBD2
CDR3 DNA: TGCGCCAGCAGGACGCGGGAGATGGCCTACGAGCAGTACTTC
CDR3 protein: CASRTREMAYEQYF

clone size: once
V gene: TRBV21-1
J gene: TRBJ2-7
D gene: -
CDR3 DNA: TGTGCCAGCAGCATTGGGACAGGGAGGTCCTACGAGCAGTACTTC
CDR3 protein: CASSIGTGRSYEQYF

clone size: many
V gene: TRBV11-2
J gene: TRBJ2-3
D gene: -
CDR3 DNA: TGTGCCAGCAGCTTAACTAGCTCAGATACGCAGTATTTT
CDR3 protein: CASSLTSSDTQYF

clone size: once
V gene: TRBV6-2/TRBV6-3
J gene: TRBJ1-1
D gene: TRBD1
CDR3 DNA: TGTGCCAGCAGTTCTCGCCTTGGACAGGGAACTGAAGCTTTCTTT
CDR3 protein: CASSSRLGQGTEAFF

clone size: -
V gene: TRBV4-3
J gene: TRBJ1-5
D gene: TRBD1
CDR3 DNA: TGCGCCAGCAGCCAAGGGACAGGGAATCAGCCCCAGCATTTT
CDR3 protein: CASSQGTGNQPQHF

clone size: -
V gene: TRBV24-1
J gene: TRBJ1-2
D gene: -
CDR3 DNA: TGTGCCACCAGTGATTTGATGTCAGGGTTTTTTAACTATGGCTACACCTTC
CDR3 protein: CATSDLMSGFFNYGYTF

clone size: -
V gene: TRBV6-5
J gene: TRBJ1-6
D gene: -
CDR3 DNA: TGTGCCAGCAGAACCCCGGGATATAATTCACCCCTCCACTTT
CDR3 protein: CASRTPGYNSPLHF

clone size: -
V gene: TRBV2
J gene: TRBJ2-7
D gene: -
CDR3 DNA: TGTGCCAGCAGTGAACTTTCCTACGAGCAGTACTTC
CDR3 protein: CASSELSYEQYF

clone size: once
V gene: TRBV27
J gene: TRBJ2-1
D gene: -
CDR3 DNA: TGTGCCAGCAGTCCACTTTGGAGCTCCTACAATGAGCAGTTCTTC
CDR3 protein: CASSPLWSSYNEQFF

clone size: -
V gene: TRBV28
J gene: TRBJ1-5
D gene: -
CDR3 DNA: TGTGCCAGCAGTCCACGACGGGGTGGGCAGCCCCAGCATTTT
CDR3 protein: CASSPRRGGQPQHF

clone size: -
V gene: TRBV4-1
J gene: TRBJ1-5
D gene: TRBD1
CDR3 DNA: TGCGCCAGCAGCCAAGATCCGGGACAGGGGAGTAATCAGCCCCAGCATTTT
CDR3 protein: CASSQDPGQGSNQPQHF

clone size: -
V gene: TRBV6-1
J gene: TRBJ1-3
D gene: TRBD1
CDR3 DNA: TGTGCCAGCAGTGAAGCTTCCGGGACAGGAGGAAACACCATATATTTT
CDR3 protein: CASSEASGTGGNTIYF

clone size: -
V gene: TRBV12-3/TRBV12-4
J gene: TRBJ1-2
D gene: -
CDR3 DNA: TGTGCCAGCAGTTTACAGGGGCGGTCTGGCTACACCTTC
CDR3 protein: CASSLQGRSGYTF

clone size: -
V gene: TRBV28
J gene: TRBJ1-3
D gene: TRBD1
CDR3 DNA: TGTGCCAGCAGTTTAGAGGGGGCGGCTGGAAACACCATATATTTT
CDR3 protein: CASSLEGAAGNTIYF

clone size: -
V gene: TRBV19
J gene: TRBJ1-5
D gene: -
CDR3 DNA: TGTGCCAGTAGTATGGGGGCAACTCAGCCCCAGCATTTT
CDR3 protein: CASSMGATQPQHF

clone size: -
V gene: TRBV15
J gene: TRBJ1-2
D gene: TRBD1
CDR3 DNA: TGTGCCACCAGCAAGGACAGGGGGCTAGGCTACACCTTC
CDR3 protein: CATSKDRGLGYTF

clone size: -
V gene: TRBV27
J gene: TRBJ2-7
D gene: -
CDR3 DNA: TGTGCCAGCAGTTTAGTGGTGGCGGGAAGCTACGAGCAGTACTTC
CDR3 protein: CASSLVVAGSYEQYF

clone size: -
V gene: TRBV6-2/TRBV6-3
J gene: TRBJ1-1
D gene: -
CDR3 DNA: TGTGCCAGCAGCCCAAACAGGGTTTTCGCTTTCTTT
CDR3 protein: CASSPNRVFAFF

clone size: once
V gene: TRBV4-1
J gene: TRBJ1-1
D gene: -
CDR3 DNA: TGCGCCAGCAGGGGGGCCGAAACCCCCACTGAAGCTTTCTTT
CDR3 protein: CASRGAETPTEAFF